Listed here are 10 T cell receptor beta chains from one sample, sequenced in a study of a mutant IDH1 vaccine in newly diagnosed glioma (dated by TCRdb to the early 2020s). Receptor amplification or capture employed the immunoSEQ multiplex PCR assay. Entries here come from immuneACCESS through TCRdb and include only in-frame sequences with V and J called. Some clones fail to appear in such tables; in the studies checked, an unresolved V gene covers under half of the shortfall, and the cause of the remainder is unknown. Present in this sample are about 50,000 clones, over 75% of which were seen just once. The ten largest clones add up to over 4% of the sample. In light of the paper, this sample's time point label describes: week 47, end of study. Each vaccine dose, consisting of 300 ug of a 20-mer mutant IDH1 peptide in Montanide, was administered subcutaneously with topical imiquimod. No antigen is known for these receptors.

Sequencing was performed on PBMCs, taken from a glioma patient whose treatment included an IDH1 peptide vaccine. These TCRs come from a woman aged 35 to 49 with glioma. Some clones in this sample may be carry-over from other donors' samples.

The genes are TRBV6-5 and TRBJ2-2, with a possible D match to TRBD1 (6 bases). The CDR3 has 15 residues. Germline lookup yields CDR1 MNHEY and CDR2 SVGAGI. V gave up 8 bases and J gave up 7 bases, with 20 bases separating them. The DNA for the CDR3 is TGTGCCAGCTGCTTCCGGGGACAAACAGGCGGGGAGCTGTTTTTT. Translating it yields CASCFRGQTGGELFF.

The rearrangement joins TRBV7-9 to TRBJ1-6; no definite D call. Per the germline V gene, CDR1 is SEHNR and CDR2 is FQNEAQ (reference sequence). V shed 8 bases and J shed 8 bases, with 10 bases lying between them. This CDR3 spans 12 amino acids. The CDR3 region has the DNA TGTGCCAGCCGGGATGGCTATTCACCCCTCCACTTT. Protein product: CASRDGYSPLHF.

This CDR3 is CASSSQGPSYEQYF. CDR3 sequence (DNA): TGCGCCAGCAGCTCCCAGGGACCCTCCTACGAGCAGTACTTC. The chain recombines TRBV5-1 with TRBJ2-7; D is tentatively TRBD1 or TRBD2 (5 bases each). Trimming stripped 3 bases from V and 0 bases from J, with 10 bases between. Germline V CDR1 and CDR2: SGHRS, YFSETQ. The CDR3 extends over 14 amino acids.

The chain combines TRBV9 with TRBJ2-7; no clear D. This CDR3 is 15 amino acids long. Trimming removed 4 bases from V and 1 base from J, with 15 bases in between. Per germline, CDR1 SGDLS and CDR2 YYNGEE. CDR3 bases: TGTGCCAGCAGCTTCAGCCCCGGGCCTTCCTACGAGCAGTACTTC. The encoded protein is CASSFSPGPSYEQYF.

The CDR3 region is CATSPAGLRDEKLFF. CDR3 coding DNA: TGTGCCACCAGCCCCGCGGGGCTCCGTGATGAAAAACTGTTTTTT. This chain links TRBV15 with TRBJ1-4, with a tentative D call TRBD1 (5 bases). Germline V CDR1 and CDR2: LNHNV, YYDKDF (reference sequence). The length of the CDR3 is 15 residues. Between the trimmed V and J ends, which lost 5 bases and 6 bases, there was a span of 16 bases.

The chain joins TRBV4-3 to TRBJ1-2; 9 positions match TRBD1. V trimming: 5 bases; J trimming: 3 bases; junction bases outside the gene matches: 7. This CDR3 has 15 residues. Germline values: CDR1 LGHNA, CDR2 YSLEER. As DNA, the CDR3 is TGCGCCAGCAGCATCTACAGGGGGCAGGACTATGGCTACACCTTC. This encodes CASSIYRGQDYGYTF.

The rearrangement joins TRBV9 to TRBJ2-7; no firm D call. The V gene's germline CDR1 is SGDLS and CDR2 YYNGEE. The ends were cut back, 5 bases at V and 2 bases at J, with 14 bases in the middle. The CDR3 has 14 amino acids. As DNA, the CDR3 is TGTGCCAGCAGTCCCTCCCGGGCCGCCTACGAGCAGTACTTC. This gives the protein CASSPSRAAYEQYF.

The count of this clone is one. This chain uses TRBV7-9 with TRBJ1-1; TRBD1 agrees at 10 bases. CDR1 and CDR2 from the germline V gene are SEHNR and FQNEAQ (reference sequence). CDR3 size: 14 residues. The J segment lost 11 bases and the V segment lost 5 bases, leaving 11 bases of the junction unmatched. The CDR3 reads CASSPEDRGNLAFF. The CDR3, as DNA: TGTGCCAGCAGCCCGGAGGACAGGGGGAATCTGGCTTTCTTT.

The CDR3 sequence: CSALQGTVNYGYTF. The CDR3 DNA reads as TGCAGCGCCTTACAGGGGACCGTTAACTATGGCTACACCTTC. The genes are TRBV29-1 and TRBJ1-2; 7 nucleotides line up with TRBD1. The CDR3 is made up of 14 amino acids. After removal of 7 bases from V and 1 base from J, the junction contained 9 bases not matched to a gene. Germline assignment: CDR1 SQVTM and CDR2 ANQGSEA.

This chain connects TRBV10-1 to TRBJ1-1; 9 bases are a match to TRBD1. The V gene end was trimmed by 6 bases and the J gene end by 5 bases; junction bases not matched to a gene: 4. This CDR3 comprises 13 residues. Germline V gene data show CDR1 as WNHNN and CDR2 as SYGVQD (reference sequence). CDR3 DNA: TGCGCCAGCAGGCCCGACAGGGGGACTGAAGCTTTCTTT. Translated, it gives CASRPDRGTEAFF.